The 18 T cell receptor beta chains given below trace back to one sample, sequenced in a study of OX40 agonist ivuxolimab in advanced cancers. Produced via immunoSEQ multiplex PCR; TCRdb's table is partial and in-frame only. The repertoire holds tens of thousands of clones, with about 94% as singletons. Sequencing was performed on CD4+ or CD8+ T cells sorted from blood, taken in a trial of the OX40 agonist ivuxolimab. The source is an adult with an advanced solid tumor such as melanoma, head and neck, liver or kidney cancer.

V gene TRBV5-1 combines with J gene TRBJ2-2, with TRBD2 identical over 7 bases. With V trimmed by 1 base and J by 1 base, 4 bases remained unmatched. The CDR3 length is 16 residues. Per the germline V gene, CDR1 is SGHRS and CDR2 is YFSETQ. The DNA of the CDR3 is TGCGCCAGCAGCTTGCCCCCTAGCGGGAACACCGGGGAGCTGTTTTTT. It encodes CASSLPPSGNTGELFF.

The CDR3 DNA reads as TGTGCCAGCAGCACATTGGCGTACGAGCAGTACTTC. Protein product: CASSTLAYEQYF. The chain has TRBV7-2 and TRBJ2-7; unclear D gene. V was clipped by 5 bases and J by 4 bases, with 9 bases between them. Germline CDR1 reads SGHTA; CDR2 reads FQGNSA. The CDR3 runs 12 residues. Combining the CDR3 with reference TRBV7-2 and TRBJ2-7 gives the whole variable domain GAGVSQSPSNKVTEKGKDVELRCDPISGHTALYWYRQSLGQGLEFLIYFQGNSAPDKSGLPSDRFSAERTGGSVSTLTIQRTQQEDSAVYLCASSTLAYEQYFGPGTRLTVT.

This rearrangement joins TRBV11-2 to TRBJ1-4; 11 bases align to TRBD1. CDR1 SGHAT and CDR2 FQNNGV come from the germline V gene. J gave up 5 bases and V 4 bases, and 3 bases lay outside the gene matches. CDR3 size: 15 residues. CDR3 sequence reads: CASSSDRGRNEKLFF. CDR3 nucleotides: TGTGCCAGCAGCTCGGACAGGGGGCGGAATGAAAAACTGTTTTTT.

This sequence joins TRBV19 and TRBJ1-3; D gene unclear. The germline V gene encodes CDR1 LNHDA and CDR2 SQIVND (reference sequence). The CDR3 has 15 residues. V lost 3 bases and J lost 2, with 11 bases in between. The CDR3 DNA sequence: TGTGCCAGTAGTATCCCAGGAAGGCCTGGAAACACCATATATTTT. Translation: CASSIPGRPGNTIYF.

V usage is TRBV6-1 and J usage is TRBJ1-1, with 8 nucleotides matching TRBD1. In germline, CDR1 is MNHNS, CDR2 SASEGT. There are 14 residues in the CDR3. The V segment lost 6 bases and the J segment 4 bases; nucleotides outside the gene matches: 7. The CDR3 DNA follows: TGTGCCAGCAGCTCAGGGGGCTTGAGCACTGAAGCTTTCTTT. Protein: CASSSGGLSTEAFF.

CDR3 residues: CASSSTAGGGKNEQFF. The DNA for the CDR3 is TGTGCCAGCAGCTCAACGGCCGGGGGAGGAAAAAATGAGCAGTTCTTC. The chain is built from TRBV7-2 and TRBJ2-1, with D tentatively TRBD2 (6 bases). The CDR3 is made up of 16 amino acids. Germline V gene sequence: CDR1 SGHTA, CDR2 FQGNSA. V was cut by 4 bases and J by 7 bases, with 20 bases left in between. Complete variable domain (other parts from reference TRBV7-2 and TRBJ2-1): GAGVSQSPSNKVTEKGKDVELRCDPISGHTALYWYRQSLGQGLEFLIYFQGNSAPDKSGLPSDRFSAERTGGSVSTLTIQRTQQEDSAVYLCASSSTAGGGKNEQFFGPGTRLTVL.

V gene TRBV27 combines with J gene TRBJ2-5; 8 nucleotides match TRBD2. Losses at the gene ends were 5 bases for V and 5 bases for J; bases not matched to a gene: 13. The CDR3 contains 16 residues. Germline CDR1 reads MNHEY; CDR2 reads SMNVEV (reference sequence). CDR3 residues: CASSPQGGLGQETQYF. DNA for the CDR3: TGTGCCAGCAGTCCCCAAGGGGGACTAGGCCAGGAGACCCAGTACTTC.

The rearrangement uses TRBV7-8 and TRBJ2-2; TRBD2 matches 7 bases. Trimming removed 4 bases from V and 1 base from J; junction bases left unmatched: 9. The CDR3 contains 17 residues. In germline, CDR1 is SGHVS, CDR2 FQNEAQ. DNA of the CDR3: TGTGCCAGCAGCTCCGATATCCAGCGGGAGAACACCGGGGAGCTGTTTTTT. This codes for CASSSDIQRENTGELFF. The variable domain in full, with the rest retrieved from reference TRBV7-8 and TRBJ2-2, is GAGVSQSPRYKVAKRGQDVALRCDPISGHVSLFWYQQALGQGPEFLTYFQNEAQLDKSGLPSDRFFAERPEGSVSTLKIQRTQQEDSAVYLCASSSDIQRENTGELFFGEGSRLTVL.

The rearrangement joins TRBV6-1 to TRBJ2-1; D unclear. Germline CDR1 MNHNS, CDR2 SASEGT. This CDR3 has 14 amino acids. Trimming took 7 bases from V and 6 from J, leaving 16 bases between them. DNA of the CDR3: TGTGCCAGCACCGGTAGGCTAGTGAGCAATGAGCAGTTCTTC. Translating gives CASTGRLVSNEQFF.

The chain recombines TRBV7-9 with TRBJ2-1; 7 nucleotides match TRBD1. V was pared by 1 base and J by 7 bases, with 7 bases of the junction left unmatched. The CDR3 consists of 15 residues. Germline V gene data show CDR1 as SEHNR and CDR2 as FQNEAQ (reference sequence). This chain's CDR3 is CASSLVGYRGNEQFF. CDR3 bases: TGTGCCAGCAGCTTAGTGGGGTACAGGGGTAATGAGCAGTTCTTC.

The chain couples TRBV10-3 to TRBJ1-1, with TRBD1 as a possible D gene (6 bases). Trimming pared 4 bases from V and 0 bases from J, leaving 15 bases between. The CDR3 has 16 residues. Germline V lookup: CDR1 ENHRY, CDR2 SYGVKD. Written as DNA, the CDR3 is TGTGCCATCAGTGCGAGTGCGTGGGACATGAACACTGAAGCTTTCTTT. This encodes CAISASAWDMNTEAFF.

The genes are TRBV27 and TRBJ2-7; TRBD2 matches 7 bases. Trimming at V came to 6 bases and at J to 3 bases, leaving 11 bases not matched to a gene. The CDR3 totals 15 residues. The germline CDR1 and CDR2 sequences are MNHEY and SMNVEV (reference sequence). This CDR3 is CASRNRGGPVYEQYF. For the CDR3, the DNA is TGTGCCAGCAGGAATCGCGGGGGTCCCGTCTACGAGCAGTACTTC.

The rearrangement uses TRBV27 and TRBJ1-5; D remains ambiguous. Trimming shortened V by 2 bases and J by 6 bases, and 11 bases separated the two germline ends. Germline lookup yields CDR1 MNHEY and CDR2 SMNVEV (reference sequence). This CDR3 region has 14 residues. CDR3 in amino acids: CASSLRQVGQPQHF. The CDR3 DNA follows: TGTGCCAGCAGTTTACGGCAGGTCGGTCAGCCCCAGCATTTT.

The V and J genes are TRBV6-5 and TRBJ2-2; no clear D gene. CDR3 length: 14 amino acids. Germline loops: CDR1 MNHEY, CDR2 SVGAGI. The V gene lost 3 bases and the J gene lost 3 bases, with 8 bases spanning the gap. The CDR3 DNA reads TGTGCCAGCAGTTATTCCGATTACACCGGGGAGCTGTTTTTT. Translating it yields CASSYSDYTGELFF.

This clone appeared a single time. V usage is TRBV12-2 and J usage is TRBJ2-2; TRBD1, the table's D call, was not compared with the DNA. TRBV12-2 is designated a pseudogene. CDR3 length: 15 amino acids. The CDR3 DNA sequence: TGTGCAAGTCGCTTAAACAGGACCTACACCGGGGAGCTGTTTTTT. This codes for CASRLNRTYTGELFF.

V is TRBV9 and J is TRBJ2-1; the match to TRBD2 covers 7 bases. This CDR3 contains 14 residues. V gave up 2 bases and J gave up 7 bases; unmatched junction bases: 6. The germline V gene encodes CDR1 SGDLS and CDR2 YYNGEE. CDR3 bases: TGTGCCAGCAGCGTCGGGGGGAGATTGAATGAGCAGTTCTTC. Translation: CASSVGGRLNEQFF.

CDR3 residues: CASSWWTRDEQYF. Here the CDR3 DNA reads TGTGCCAGCAGCTGGTGGACGCGGGACGAGCAGTACTTC. The chain joins TRBV5-5 to TRBJ2-7; a weak D match, TRBD2 (5 bases). The CDR3 has 13 amino acids. With 3 bases removed from V and 5 bases from J, the gap between germline ends came to 12 bases. Germline V gene data show CDR1 as SGHKS and CDR2 as YYEKEE (reference sequence).

The rearrangement links TRBV2 to TRBJ1-6; TRBD1 agrees at 9 bases. There are 16 residues in the CDR3. J gave up 6 bases and V 7 bases, and 10 bases lay outside the gene matches. Germline V gives CDR1 SNHLY, CDR2 FYNNEI. Here the CDR3 reads CASNSPPGQGNSPLHF. The CDR3 region has the DNA TGTGCCAGCAACTCCCCGCCGGGACAGGGTAATTCACCCCTCCACTTT.